The T cell receptor beta chain described here comes from a study of cytomegalovirus exposure and HLA in healthy donors. The wider study: Within an early data release were 80 million to 90 million unique TCRs drawn from HLA-typed donors.

Trimming left V 1 base short and J 7 bases short, with 15 bases between. Germline values: CDR1 SGHRS, CDR2 YFSETQ. The CDR3 is made up of 14 amino acids. The PCR was carried out with 60 Vbeta primers and 13 Jbeta primers. TCRdb's table, derived via immunoSEQ multiplex PCR, lists solely in-frame clones and lacks some. The sample includes approximately 200,000 clones, around 67% of them seen just once. This TCR derives from a woman in her twenties or thirties in good health and CMV-seropositive. The chain carries TRBV5-1 and TRBJ2-7; D possibly corresponds to TRBD2 (5 bases). Sequenced material: PBMCs. CDR3 DNA sequence: TGCGCCAGCAGCTTGTCAAGCAGGACTGGAGAGCAGTACTTC. Amino acid sequence: CASSLSSRTGEQYF.